This entry features one T cell receptor beta chain sequence. In the original analysis: ImmunoSEQ only sent back junction sequences with no quality scores, so filtering was done differently. Repertoires were generated with immunoSEQ multiplex PCR, while TCRdb's copy carries only in-frame clones and drops some. That table is the source of V, J and clone size, and D and trimming were worked out from the DNA. This sample has under 850,000 clones, with approximately 72% found just once. This sample is part of a study of shared clonotypes between healthy human individuals. Caucasian adults residing in Nashville, Tennessee made up all the donors. Germline-derived CDR1 and CDR2 are SNHLY and FYNNEI. Trimming took off 5 bases at V and 0 bases at J, with 8 bases between the two ends. This CDR3 comprises 14 residues.

This chain links TRBV2 with TRBJ1-5; no firm D call. The clonotype comes from a woman aged 25 to 39 in good health. The sample consisted of memory CD4+ T cells sorted from blood. Subset defined: CD45RA-negative fraction. CDR3 nucleotide sequence: TGTGCCAGCAGTAAACACCTTAGCAATCAGCCCCAGCATTTT. It is translated as CASSKHLSNQPQHF.